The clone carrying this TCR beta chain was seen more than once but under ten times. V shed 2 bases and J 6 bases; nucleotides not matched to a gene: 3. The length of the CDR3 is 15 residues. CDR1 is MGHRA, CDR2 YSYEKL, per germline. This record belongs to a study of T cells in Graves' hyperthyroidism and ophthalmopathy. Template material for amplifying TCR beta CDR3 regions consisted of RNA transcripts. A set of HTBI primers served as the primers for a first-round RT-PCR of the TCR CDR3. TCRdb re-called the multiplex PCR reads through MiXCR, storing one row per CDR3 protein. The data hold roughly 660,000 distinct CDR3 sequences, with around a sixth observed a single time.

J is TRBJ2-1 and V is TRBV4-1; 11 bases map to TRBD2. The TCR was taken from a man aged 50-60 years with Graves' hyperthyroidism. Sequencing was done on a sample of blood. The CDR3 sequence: CASSQSLAGGNEQFF. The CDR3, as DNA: TGCGCCAGCAGCCAAAGTCTAGCGGGAGGCAATGAGCAGTTCTTC.